This is a list of T cell receptor beta chains from one sample in a study of early T cells in non-severe SARS-CoV-2 infection. TCRdb used MiXCR to reprocess the 5' RACE reads, holding one entry per CDR3 protein. Of tens of thousands of distinct CDR3 sequences listed, under 8% are singletons. This material consisted of whole blood, taken at baseline. The source is an adult who was a healthcare worker with PCR-confirmed SARS-CoV-2 infection or an uninfected control (not recorded which). Both conserved end residues are part of each CDR3. A D gene is named only where the DNA matches it firmly. The size of a clone is reported for some rows only, either as once, few or many, or as a class for expanded clones.

d_call j_call v_call clone_size cdr3_nt cdr3_aa
NA TRBJ1-6 TRBV14 NA TGTGCCAGCAGCCTCCGCCGGGCCCGAGCTAGTTCACCCCTCCACTTT CASSLRRARASSPLHF
NA TRBJ2-3 TRBV29-1 many TGCAGCGTTGAGTATGACACAGATACGCAGTATTTT CSVEYDTDTQYF
NA TRBJ2-1 TRBV18 many TGTGCCAGCTCACCTCTCGCAGGCTCCTACAATGAGCAGTTCTTC CASSPLAGSYNEQFF
TRBD2 TRBJ2-3 TRBV4-3 many TGCGCCAGCAGCCAAAGAGCGGGGACTAGTCCCCGGTTGGATACGCAGTATTTT CASSQRAGTSPRLDTQYF
TRBD2 TRBJ2-7 TRBV18 NA TGTGCCAGCTCACCACCCGGACTAGCGTCGAGCTCCTACGAGCAGTACTTC CASSPPGLASSSYEQYF
NA TRBJ2-7 TRBV12-3/TRBV12-4 few TGTGCCAGCAGTCGACGGGGGACAACCTACGAGCAGTACTTC CASSRRGTTYEQYF
NA TRBJ2-3 TRBV6-5 NA TGTGCCAGCTCGATCGGCCTCTTTGGGGGCACAGATACGCAGTATTTT CASSIGLFGGTDTQYF
TRBD1 TRBJ2-5 TRBV20-1 few TGCAGTGCCAGACATGGGACAGGGGGTTGGGAGACCCAGTACTTC CSARHGTGGWETQYF
NA TRBJ2-7 TRBV15 few TGTGCCACCAGCGCGGGACATCTCTACGAGCAGTACTTC CATSAGHLYEQYF
NA TRBJ1-6 TRBV4-3 few TGCGCCAGCAGCGAGACAGCCCAATCCTATAATTCACCCCTCCACTTT CASSETAQSYNSPLHF
TRBD2 TRBJ2-7 TRBV6-5 many TGTGCCAGCAGCATCGGGGGGGGTTTCGAGCAGTACTTC CASSIGGGFEQYF
TRBD1 TRBJ1-1 TRBV12-3/TRBV12-4 many TGTGCCACTCGAAACAGGGGATACGCTGGCGACACTGAAGCTTTCTTT CATRNRGYAGDTEAFF
NA TRBJ2-2 TRBV7-3 few TGTGCCAGCAGCTTACTGTCCGGGGAGCTGTTTTTT CASSLLSGELFF
NA TRBJ1-1 TRBV2 few TGTGCCAGCACAAGACAGAACACTGAAGCTTTCTTT CASTRQNTEAFF
NA TRBJ1-2 TRBV12-3/TRBV12-4 many TGTGCCAGCAGTCCCGGGACGGTGGACGGCTACACCTTC CASSPGTVDGYTF
TRBD1 TRBJ1-2 TRBV4-3 many TGCGCCAGCAGCCGCGATCGGACAGGATATGGCTACACCTTC CASSRDRTGYGYTF
NA TRBJ2-7 TRBV27 NA TGTGCCAGCAGTCCGACCCGGATGACTATTGGCGAGCAGTACTTC CASSPTRMTIGEQYF
NA TRBJ2-2 TRBV19 NA TGTGCCAGTTCCCCGTGGGATACACTCACCGGGGAGCTGTTTTTT CASSPWDTLTGELFF
TRBD2 TRBJ2-3 TRBV28 many TGTGCCAGCAGTACACCAGCGGGGACTAGCACAGATACGCAGTATTTT CASSTPAGTSTDTQYF
NA TRBJ2-1 TRBV3-1 many TGTGCCAGCAGCCAGGCCGGGTCTCGGCGGCCGTACAATGAGCAGTTCTTC CASSQAGSRRPYNEQFF
TRBD1 TRBJ2-7 TRBV6-5 few TGTGCCAGCAGTTACCAGGTGACAGGGGGTTTCTACGAGCAGTACTTC CASSYQVTGGFYEQYF
NA TRBJ2-2 TRBV6-2/TRBV6-3 NA TGTGCCAGCAGCTTAGATACCGGGGAGCTGTTTTTT CASSLDTGELFF
NA TRBJ2-6 TRBV6-6 few TGTGCCAGCAGTTACAATGGACCCGGGGGCTCTGGGGCCAACGTCCTGACTTTC CASSYNGPGGSGANVLTF
NA TRBJ2-5 TRBV7-6 many TGTGCCAGCAGCCAGGGGGGTAAGACCCAGTACTTC CASSQGGKTQYF